Presented here are 4 T cell receptor beta chains from one specimen sequenced in a study of CD8+CD57+ T cells in acquired aplastic anemia. An expansion of CD8+CD57+ cells by flow cytometry had been shown in patients chosen for sequencing. Investigators profiled TCR beta VDJ and CDR3 from genomic DNA template. TCRdb reprocessed the reads with MiXCR, giving one entry per CDR3 protein. The sample carries fewer than 250,000 distinct CDR3 sequences, 40% to 50% recorded once. Sequenced sample: sorted CD4+, CD8+, or CD8+CD57+ T cells (not recorded which) from PBMCs. These receptors came from a human donor with aplastic anemia.

About this clonotype: The junction does not match germline at one end; this may be a read error. This rearrangement joins TRBV12-5 to TRBJ2-7; D uncertain. Germline CDR1 is LGHNT and CDR2 is FRNRAP. The length of the CDR3 is 17 residues. The CDR3 is CASGLEESGTVSYEQYF. As DNA, the CDR3 is TGTGCTAGTGGCTTGGAAGAGTCGGGTACAGTGTCCTACGAGCAGTACTTC.

The V gene is TRBV18, the J gene TRBJ2-7; maybe TRBD2 (6 bases). Germline-derived CDR1 and CDR2 are KGHSH and LQKENI. V lost 4 bases and J 5 bases, leaving 15 bases between the germline ends. This CDR3 has 14 amino acids. The DNA of the CDR3 is TGTGCCAGCTCACTTGCCGCTCTAGCGCACGAGCAGTACTTC. Its protein is CASSLAALAHEQYF. The full variable domain, its missing parts supplied by reference TRBV18 and TRBJ2-7, is NAGVMQNPRHLVRRRGQEARLRCSPMKGHSHVYWYRQLPEEGLKFMVYLQKENIIDESGMPKERFSAEFPKEGPSILRIQQVVRGDSAAYFCASSLAALAHEQYFGPGTRLTVT.

This clonotype was counted between two and nine times. The chain is built from TRBV10-3 and TRBJ2-7; tentatively, D is TRBD1 (5 bases). The V end lost 2 bases, the J end lost 2 bases, and 13 bases lay between the germline ends. The CDR3 loop spans 15 amino acids. The germline V gene has CDR1 ENHRY and CDR2 SYGVKD. The CDR3: CAISEKAGLTYEQYF. CDR3 nucleotides: TGTGCCATCAGTGAGAAGGCAGGGTTAACCTACGAGCAGTACTTC.

This clonotype appeared a single time. The chain uses TRBV20-1 and TRBJ2-7; 7 bases align to TRBD1. The V gene end was trimmed by 2 bases and the J gene end by 0 bases; junction bases not matched to a gene: 4. CDR1 and CDR2 from the germline V gene are DFQATT and SNEGSKA (reference sequence). The CDR3 runs to 14 residues. The CDR3: CSARTGVRSYEQYF. Written as DNA, the CDR3 is TGCAGTGCTAGAACAGGGGTTCGCTCCTACGAGCAGTACTTC.